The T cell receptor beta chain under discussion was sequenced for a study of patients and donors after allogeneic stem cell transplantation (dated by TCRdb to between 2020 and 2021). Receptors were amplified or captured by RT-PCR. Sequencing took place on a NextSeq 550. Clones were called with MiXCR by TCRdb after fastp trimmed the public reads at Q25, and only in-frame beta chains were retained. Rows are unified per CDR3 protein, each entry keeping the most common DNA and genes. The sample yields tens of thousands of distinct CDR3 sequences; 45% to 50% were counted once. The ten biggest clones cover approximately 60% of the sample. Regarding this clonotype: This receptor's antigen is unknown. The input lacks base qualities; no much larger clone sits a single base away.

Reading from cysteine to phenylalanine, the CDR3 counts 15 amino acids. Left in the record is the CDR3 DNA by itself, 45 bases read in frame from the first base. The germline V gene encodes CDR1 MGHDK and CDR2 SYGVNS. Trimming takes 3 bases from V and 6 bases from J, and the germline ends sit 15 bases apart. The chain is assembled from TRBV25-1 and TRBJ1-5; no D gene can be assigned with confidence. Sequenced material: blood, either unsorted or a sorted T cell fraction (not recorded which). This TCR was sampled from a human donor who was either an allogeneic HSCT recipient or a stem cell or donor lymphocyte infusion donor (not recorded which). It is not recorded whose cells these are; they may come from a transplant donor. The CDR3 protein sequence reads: CASSDRTWAGQPQHF. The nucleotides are TGTGCCAGCAGTGATCGTACGTGGGCCGGTCAGCCCCAGCATTTT. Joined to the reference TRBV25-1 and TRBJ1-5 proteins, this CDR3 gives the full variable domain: EADIYQTPRYLVIGTGKKITLECSQTMGHDKMYWYQQDPGMELHLIHYSYGVNSTEKGDLSSESTVSRIRTEHFPLTLESARPSHTSQYLCASSDRTWAGQPQHFGDGTRLSIL.